This TCR beta chain came from a study of T cell responses to AZD1222 COVID-19 vaccine. At the level of the study: Combined were second doses at about 4 or about 12 weeks. Study-level points and caveats: Mostly white British, mostly female donors; authors suggested clonal diversity may be underestimated. Regions left unmutated in variants are reportedly the target of nearly half of spike-specific TCRs.

The ends lost 0 bases at V and 5 bases at J; junction bases unmatched: 2. The germline gives CDR1 MNHNS, CDR2 SASEGT. This CDR3 comprises 14 residues. Remarks on this clone: Its antigen remains unidentified.

Here immunoSEQ multiplex PCR was the method, and the copy in TCRdb shows in-frame clones only, minus some. This sample carries 140,000 to 150,000 clones, 93% of them seen once, and the ten largest clones take 5% to 6.5%. The starting material was peripheral blood, obtained on day 0 of AZD1222 vaccination. This receptor was obtained from an adult in good health. The rearrangement links TRBV6-1 to TRBJ1-2; 8 positions match TRBD1. The CDR3 DNA follows: TGTGCCAGCAGTGAAGCGAGGACAGGGTATGGCTACACCTTC. Protein sequence: CASSEARTGYGYTF.